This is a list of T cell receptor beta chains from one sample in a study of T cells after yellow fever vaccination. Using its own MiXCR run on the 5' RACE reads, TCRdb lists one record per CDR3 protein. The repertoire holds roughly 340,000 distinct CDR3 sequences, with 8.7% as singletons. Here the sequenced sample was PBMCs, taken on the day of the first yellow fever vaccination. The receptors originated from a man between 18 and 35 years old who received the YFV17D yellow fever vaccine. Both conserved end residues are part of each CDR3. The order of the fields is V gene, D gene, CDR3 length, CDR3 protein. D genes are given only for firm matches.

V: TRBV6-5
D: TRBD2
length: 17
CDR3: CASSYPTSGGTTYEQYF

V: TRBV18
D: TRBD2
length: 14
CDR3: CASSASGGSYEQYF

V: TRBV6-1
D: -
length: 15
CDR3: CASNTMGPGADTQYF

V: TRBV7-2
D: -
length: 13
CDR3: CASSISIAETQYF

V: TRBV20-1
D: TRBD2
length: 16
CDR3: CSASNRRGGSYNEQFF

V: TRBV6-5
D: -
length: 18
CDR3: CASSYGTGASASTDTQYF

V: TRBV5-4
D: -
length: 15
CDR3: CASSVDGGGHSPLHF

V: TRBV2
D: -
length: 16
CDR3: CASSEALGRGQETQYF

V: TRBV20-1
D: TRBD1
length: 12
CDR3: CSADRATYEQYF

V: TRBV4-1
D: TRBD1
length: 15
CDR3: CASSLVGGSSTEAFF

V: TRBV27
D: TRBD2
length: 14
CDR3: CASSYGLAGDTQYF

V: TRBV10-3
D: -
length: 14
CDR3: CAISLQGTQETQYF

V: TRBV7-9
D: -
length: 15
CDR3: CASRPSGGSYNEQFF

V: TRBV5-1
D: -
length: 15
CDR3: CASTRGGSYNSPLHF

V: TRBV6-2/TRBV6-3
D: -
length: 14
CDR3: CASSYSRGGDTQYF

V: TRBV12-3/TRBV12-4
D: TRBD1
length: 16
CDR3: CASSGDRGRFDQPQHF

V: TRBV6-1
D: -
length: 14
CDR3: CASRRAWPGVEQFF

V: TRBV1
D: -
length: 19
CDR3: CTSSQDWAPRKRGTNEQFF

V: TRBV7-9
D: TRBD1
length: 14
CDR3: CASSYRGDEETQYF

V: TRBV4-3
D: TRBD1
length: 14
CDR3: CASSLGQDAYEQYF

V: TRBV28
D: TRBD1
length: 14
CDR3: CASIESGQGKSLHF